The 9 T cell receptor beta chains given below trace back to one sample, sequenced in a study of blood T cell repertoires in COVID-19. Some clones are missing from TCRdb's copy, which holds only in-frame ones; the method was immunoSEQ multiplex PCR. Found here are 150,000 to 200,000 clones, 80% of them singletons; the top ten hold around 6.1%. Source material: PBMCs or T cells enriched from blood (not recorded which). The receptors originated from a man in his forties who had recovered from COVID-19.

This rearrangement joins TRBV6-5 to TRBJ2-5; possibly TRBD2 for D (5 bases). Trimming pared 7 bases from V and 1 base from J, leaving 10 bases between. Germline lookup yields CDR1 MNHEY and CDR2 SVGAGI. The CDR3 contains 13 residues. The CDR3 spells CASKEVAQETQYF. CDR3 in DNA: TGTGCCAGCAAGGAGGTGGCCCAAGAGACCCAGTACTTC.

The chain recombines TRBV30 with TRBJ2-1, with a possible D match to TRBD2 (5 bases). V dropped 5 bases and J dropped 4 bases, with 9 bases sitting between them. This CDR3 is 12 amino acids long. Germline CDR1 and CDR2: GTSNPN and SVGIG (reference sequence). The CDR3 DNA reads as TGTGCCTGGTCGGGGAATTACAATGAGCAGTTCTTC. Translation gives CAWSGNYNEQFF. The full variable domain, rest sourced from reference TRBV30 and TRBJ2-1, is SQTIHQWPATLVQPVGSPLSLECTVEGTSNPNLYWYRQAAGRGLQLLFYSVGIGQISSEVPQNLSASRPQDRQFILSSKKLLLSDSGFYLCAWSGNYNEQFFGPGTRLTVL.

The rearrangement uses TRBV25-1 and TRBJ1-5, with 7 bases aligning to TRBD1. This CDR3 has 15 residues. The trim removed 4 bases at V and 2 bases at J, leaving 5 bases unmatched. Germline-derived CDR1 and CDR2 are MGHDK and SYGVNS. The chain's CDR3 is CASSGDRVGNQPQHF. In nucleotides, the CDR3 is TGTGCCAGCAGTGGTGACAGGGTTGGCAATCAGCCCCAGCATTTT.

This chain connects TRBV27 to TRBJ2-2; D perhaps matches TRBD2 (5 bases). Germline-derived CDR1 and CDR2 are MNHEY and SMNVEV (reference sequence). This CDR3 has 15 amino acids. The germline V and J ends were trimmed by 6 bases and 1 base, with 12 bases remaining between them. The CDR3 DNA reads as TGTGCCAGCAGGCCTGGAGCGGTGAACACCGGGGAGCTGTTTTTT. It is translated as CASRPGAVNTGELFF.

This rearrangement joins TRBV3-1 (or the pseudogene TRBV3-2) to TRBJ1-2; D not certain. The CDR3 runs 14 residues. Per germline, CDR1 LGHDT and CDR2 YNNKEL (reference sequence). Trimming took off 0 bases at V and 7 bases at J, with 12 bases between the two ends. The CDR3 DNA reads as TGTGCCAGCAGCCAAGATCGGGGTGACTCTGGCTACACCTTC. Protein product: CASSQDRGDSGYTF.

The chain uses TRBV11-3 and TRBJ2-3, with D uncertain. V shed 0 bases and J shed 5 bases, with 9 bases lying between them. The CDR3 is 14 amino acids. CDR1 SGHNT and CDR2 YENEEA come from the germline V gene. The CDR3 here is CASSLDGSEDTQYF. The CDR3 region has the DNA TGTGCCAGCAGCTTAGACGGGTCAGAAGATACGCAGTATTTT.

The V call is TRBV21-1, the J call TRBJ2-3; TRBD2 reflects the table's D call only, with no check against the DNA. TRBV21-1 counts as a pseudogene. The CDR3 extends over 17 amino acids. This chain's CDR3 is CASKPTTSGGDADTQYF. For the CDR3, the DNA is TGTGCCAGCAAACCAACGACTAGCGGGGGAGATGCAGATACGCAGTATTTT.

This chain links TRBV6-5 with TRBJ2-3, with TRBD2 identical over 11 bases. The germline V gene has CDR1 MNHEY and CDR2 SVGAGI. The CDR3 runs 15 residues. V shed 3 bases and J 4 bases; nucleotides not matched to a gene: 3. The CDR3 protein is CASSYSGGAPDTQYF. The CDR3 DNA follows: TGTGCCAGCAGTTATAGCGGGGGGGCCCCAGATACGCAGTATTTT.

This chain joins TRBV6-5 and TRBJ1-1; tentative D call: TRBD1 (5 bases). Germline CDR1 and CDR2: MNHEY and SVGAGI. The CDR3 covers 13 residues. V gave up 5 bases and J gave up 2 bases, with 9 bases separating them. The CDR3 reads CASSTDRNTEAFF. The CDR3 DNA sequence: TGTGCCAGCAGTACTGACAGAAACACTGAAGCTTTCTTT.